This passage covers 17 T cell receptor beta chains from one sample sequenced in a study of T cell responses to AZD1222 COVID-19 vaccine. Data came from immunoSEQ multiplex PCR; TCRdb stores just in-frame clones and leaves some out. The sample lists about 130,000 clones; about 88% were seen once. The material was peripheral blood, obtained on day 0 of MenACWY control vaccination. All receptors come from an adult in good health.

The V and J genes are TRBV4-1 and TRBJ2-2; 7 bases are a match to TRBD1. The junction had 6 bases not matched to a gene; V was cut back by 5 bases and J by 0 bases. Germline CDR1 and CDR2: MGHRA and YSYEKL. The CDR3 is 16 residues long. CDR3 in amino acids: CASSAQDRANTGELFF. CDR3 DNA sequence: TGCGCCAGCAGCGCGCAAGACAGGGCGAACACCGGGGAGCTGTTTTTT.

This chain links TRBV19 with TRBJ1-4; D ambiguous. Trimming left V 8 bases short and J 3 bases short, with 13 bases between. Germline V lookup: CDR1 LNHDA, CDR2 SQIVND (reference sequence). This CDR3 has 14 amino acids. The CDR3 loop reads CASRVTVSNEKLFF. For the CDR3, the DNA is TGTGCCAGTCGGGTGACGGTCTCTAATGAAAAACTGTTTTTT. Combining the CDR3 with reference TRBV19 and TRBJ1-4 gives the whole variable domain DGGITQSPKYLFRKEGQNVTLSCEQNLNHDAMYWYRQDPGQGLRLIYYSQIVNDFQKGDIAEGYSVSREKKESFPLTVTSAQKNPTAFYLCASRVTVSNEKLFFGSGTQLSVL.

The chain is built from TRBV7-2 and TRBJ2-2; weak D call: TRBD1 (5 bases). V was cut by 7 bases and J by 4 bases, with 16 bases left in between. This CDR3 is built from 15 residues. The germline CDR1 and CDR2 sequences are SGHTA and FQGNSA. The CDR3 nucleotides are TGTGCCAGCACCCCTCGTGGAAGGGGCACCGGGGAGCTGTTTTTT. Translating it yields CASTPRGRGTGELFF.

V gene TRBV5-1 combines with J gene TRBJ2-1; D gene uncertain. The CDR3 totals 16 residues. The germline gives CDR1 SGHRS, CDR2 YFSETQ. The V end was cut by 0 bases, the J end by 3 bases, with 13 bases between. Here the CDR3 DNA reads TGCGCCAGCAGCTTGGAGCCAGCGACCCTCTACAATGAGCAGTTCTTC. Protein product: CASSLEPATLYNEQFF.

This clone was counted only a few times. V and J are TRBV30 and TRBJ2-7; D not resolved. V was clipped by 4 bases and J by 4 bases, with 14 bases between them. The CDR3 has 13 residues. The germline gives CDR1 GTSNPN, CDR2 SVGIG (reference sequence). Here the CDR3 reads CAWTAPPLYEQYF. The CDR3 DNA follows: TGTGCCTGGACCGCACCGCCCCTTTACGAGCAGTACTTC. Based on the CDR3 plus reference TRBV30 and TRBJ2-7, the full variable domain is SQTIHQWPATLVQPVGSPLSLECTVEGTSNPNLYWYRQAAGRGLQLLFYSVGIGQISSEVPQNLSASRPQDRQFILSSKKLLLSDSGFYLCAWTAPPLYEQYFGPGTRLTVT.

The chain recombines TRBV19 with TRBJ2-5; the match to TRBD2 covers 9 bases. The CDR3 length is 16 residues. With V trimmed by 3 bases and J by 5 bases, 10 bases remained unmatched. The germline gives CDR1 LNHDA, CDR2 SQIVND (reference sequence). CDR3 in DNA: TGTGCCAGTAGTATTGGAAGCTCAGGACTAGCGGAGACCCAGTACTTC. Its translation is CASSIGSSGLAETQYF.

The gene calls are TRBV7-2 and TRBJ2-7; 7 bases map to TRBD2. Germline CDR1 reads SGHTA; CDR2 reads FQGNSA. J was trimmed by 2 bases and V by 5 bases; bases with no gene match: 9. The CDR3 extends over 15 amino acids. The DNA of the CDR3 is TGTGCCAGCAGCCAGGGAGGGAGTAGGGCCTACGAGCAGTACTTC. Translated, it gives CASSQGGSRAYEQYF.

The chain links TRBV7-3 to TRBJ2-3; 7 bases map to TRBD2. Germline assignment: CDR1 SGHTA and CDR2 FQGTGA. V gave up 3 bases and J gave up 0 bases; unmatched junction bases: 3. The CDR3 spans 15 residues. The chain's CDR3 is CASSFGGSSTDTQYF. For the CDR3, the DNA is TGTGCCAGCAGCTTCGGGGGGAGTAGCACAGATACGCAGTATTTT.

This sequence joins TRBV29-1 and TRBJ1-2; D ambiguous. From germline, CDR1 is SQVTM and CDR2 ANQGSEA. The V and J ends lost 1 base and 5 bases respectively, with 8 bases between them. CDR3 size: 12 residues. The CDR3 DNA sequence: TGCAGCGTTGAAGGGGGAGGGTATGGCTACACCTTC. Amino acids: CSVEGGGYGYTF.

A word on this clone: This CDR3 is also generated by other DNA sequences in the sample. The V gene is TRBV12-3 or TRBV12-4, the J gene TRBJ2-7; the D gene is possibly TRBD1 (6 bases). The CDR3 has 12 amino acids. Trimming took off 5 bases at V and 4 bases at J, with 9 bases between the two ends. The DNA of the CDR3 is TGTGCCAGCAGTCTACAGGGTTACGAGCAGTACTTC. It specifies CASSLQGYEQYF.

The chain recombines TRBV9 with TRBJ2-5; TRBD2 aligns across 10 bases. Germline trimming cut 4 bases from V and 4 bases from J; bases unmatched to any gene: 10. Germline V gives CDR1 SGDLS, CDR2 YYNGEE. There are 16 residues in the CDR3. CDR3 nucleotide sequence: TGTGCCAGCAGCCTCGGGGATAGCGGGAGGCGAGAGACCCAGTACTTC. It is translated as CASSLGDSGRRETQYF.

In this sample, this clone turned up a few times. The chain is built from TRBV6-5 and TRBJ2-1, with 8 bases aligning to TRBD1. The V segment lost 6 bases and the J segment 8 bases; nucleotides outside the gene matches: 9. Germline CDR1 MNHEY, CDR2 SVGAGI. This CDR3 spans 14 amino acids. Here the CDR3 DNA reads TGTGCCAGCAGCACAGGCAGGGGGCTCTATGAGCAGTTCTTC. It translates to CASSTGRGLYEQFF.

This clone appeared once. This chain connects TRBV5-1 to TRBJ1-1; no reliable D call. Germline values: CDR1 SGHRS, CDR2 YFSETQ. Trimming left V 2 bases short and J 0 bases short, with 8 bases between. CDR3 length: 14 amino acids. CDR3 DNA sequence: TGCGCCAGCAGCTTAAAGATTATGAACACTGAAGCTTTCTTT. The encoded protein is CASSLKIMNTEAFF.

V usage is TRBV5-1 and J usage is TRBJ1-2; perhaps TRBD1 as D (5 bases). Germline values: CDR1 SGHRS, CDR2 YFSETQ. Trimming left V 2 bases short and J 0 bases short, with 8 bases between. The CDR3 contains 14 residues. CDR3 bases: TGCGCCAGCAGCTTCGACAGAGCTAACTATGGCTACACCTTC. This gives the protein CASSFDRANYGYTF.

The J gene is TRBJ1-2, the V gene TRBV5-6, with unresolved D. The CDR3 runs 13 residues. Trimming shortened V by 2 bases and J by 3 bases, and 8 bases separated the two germline ends. The V gene's germline CDR1 is SGHDT and CDR2 YYEEEE. CDR3 sequence (DNA): TGTGCCAGCAGCTTCGGACGGGACTATGGCTACACCTTC. This codes for CASSFGRDYGYTF.

The CDR3 spells CASSLNPGRDGYTF. The CDR3 DNA follows: TGTGCCAGCAGTCTCAATCCTGGGAGGGATGGCTACACCTTC. This chain links TRBV28 with TRBJ1-2; D uncertain. Germline values: CDR1 MDHEN, CDR2 SYDVKM. This CDR3 is built from 14 residues. V lost 5 bases and J 6 bases, leaving 16 bases between the germline ends.

This chain connects TRBV18 to TRBJ1-6; a possible D gene is TRBD1 (5 bases). Trimming took 1 base from V and 8 from J, leaving 9 bases between them. The germline CDR1 and CDR2 sequences are KGHSH and LQKENI. The CDR3 has 14 amino acids. DNA of the CDR3: TGTGCCAGCTCACCACTGGGGGTGGATTCACCCCTCCACTTT. It is translated as CASSPLGVDSPLHF.